In this sample, the clone carrying this TCR beta chain turned up a few times. Its antigen is undetermined. Selected pancreatic ductal adenocarcinoma patients had undergone surgery without neoadjuvant therapy. This specimen comes from a study of T cells in pancreatic ductal adenocarcinoma. Study-wide results and limits: Mean clonality was roughly 0.1 in tumors and 0.06 to 0.085 in blood, not significantly different. Compared with tumor, blood showed more total productive templates and around 8.4-fold more clonotypes. This surgical cohort overrepresents the minority presenting with early-stage disease. Tumors hold more CD45RO+ effector T cells, which may bias toward lower diversity.

Produced via immunoSEQ multiplex PCR; TCRdb's table is partial and in-frame only. The table shows about 5,400 clones, with approximately 70% occurring only once. Sequencing was performed on pancreatic tumor tissue. The sequence was obtained from a human donor with pancreatic ductal adenocarcinoma.

This CDR3 reads CASSYTSSYEQYF. CDR3 sequence (DNA): TGTGCCAGCAGTTACACTAGCTCCTACGAGCAGTACTTC. The V call is TRBV6-5, the J call TRBJ2-7, with D perhaps matching TRBD2 (5 bases). Germline CDR1 MNHEY, CDR2 SVGAGI. V lost 2 bases, J lost 0 bases, and 5 bases lay in between. The CDR3 sequence is 13 residues long.